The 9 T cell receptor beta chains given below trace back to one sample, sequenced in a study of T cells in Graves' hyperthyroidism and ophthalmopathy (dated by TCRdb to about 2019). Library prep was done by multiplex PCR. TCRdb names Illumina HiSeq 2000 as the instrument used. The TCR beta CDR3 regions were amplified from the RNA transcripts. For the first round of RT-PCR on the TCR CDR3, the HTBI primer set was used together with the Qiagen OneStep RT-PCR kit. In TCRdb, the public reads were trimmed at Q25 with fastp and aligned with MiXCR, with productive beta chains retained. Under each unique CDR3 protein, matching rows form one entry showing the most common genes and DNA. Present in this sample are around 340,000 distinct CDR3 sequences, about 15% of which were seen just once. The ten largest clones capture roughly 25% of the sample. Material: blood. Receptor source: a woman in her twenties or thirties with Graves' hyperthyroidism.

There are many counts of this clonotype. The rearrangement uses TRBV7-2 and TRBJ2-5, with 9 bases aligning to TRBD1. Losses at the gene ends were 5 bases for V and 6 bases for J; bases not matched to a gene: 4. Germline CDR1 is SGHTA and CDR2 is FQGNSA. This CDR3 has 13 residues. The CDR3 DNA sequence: TGTGCCAGCAGCATGGGACAGGGACAGACCCAGTACTTC. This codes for CASSMGQGQTQYF.

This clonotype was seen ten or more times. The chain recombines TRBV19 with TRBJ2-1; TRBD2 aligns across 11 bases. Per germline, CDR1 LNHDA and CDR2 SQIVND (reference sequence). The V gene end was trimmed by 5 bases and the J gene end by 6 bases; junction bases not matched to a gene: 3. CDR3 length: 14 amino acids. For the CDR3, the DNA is TGTGCCAGTAGTCCGGGACTAGCGGTCAATGAGCAGTTCTTC. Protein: CASSPGLAVNEQFF.

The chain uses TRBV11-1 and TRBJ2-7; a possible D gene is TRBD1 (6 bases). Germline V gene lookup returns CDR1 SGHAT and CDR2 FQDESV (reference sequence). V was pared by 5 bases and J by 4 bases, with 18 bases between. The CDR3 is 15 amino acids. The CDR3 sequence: CASSPEPQDSYEQYF. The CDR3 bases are TGTGCCAGCAGCCCTGAGCCGCAGGACAGTTACGAGCAGTACTTC.

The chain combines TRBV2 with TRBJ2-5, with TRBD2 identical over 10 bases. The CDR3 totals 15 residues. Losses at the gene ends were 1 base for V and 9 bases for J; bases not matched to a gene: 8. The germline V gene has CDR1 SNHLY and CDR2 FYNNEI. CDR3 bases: TGTGCCAGCAGTGAAGATGGCGCTAGCGGGGGTCCCCAGTACTTC. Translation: CASSEDGASGGPQYF.

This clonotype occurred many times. Here the CDR3 DNA reads TGTGCCAGCAGCAAGCTAGCGGGCAAGAACACCGGGGAGCTGTTTTTT. This gives the protein CASSKLAGKNTGELFF. This chain connects TRBV7-3 to TRBJ2-2; 8 bases map to TRBD2. The germline gives CDR1 SGHTA, CDR2 FQGTGA. The CDR3 is 16 residues long. V lost 5 bases and J lost 1; bases outside the gene matches: 6.

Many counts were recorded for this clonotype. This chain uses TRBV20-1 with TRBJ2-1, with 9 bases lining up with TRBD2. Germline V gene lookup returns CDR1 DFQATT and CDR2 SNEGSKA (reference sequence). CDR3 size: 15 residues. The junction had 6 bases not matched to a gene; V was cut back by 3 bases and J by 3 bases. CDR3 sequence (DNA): TGCAGTGCTAGCCCCCTAGCGGGGATCTACAATGAGCAGTTCTTC. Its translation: CSASPLAGIYNEQFF.

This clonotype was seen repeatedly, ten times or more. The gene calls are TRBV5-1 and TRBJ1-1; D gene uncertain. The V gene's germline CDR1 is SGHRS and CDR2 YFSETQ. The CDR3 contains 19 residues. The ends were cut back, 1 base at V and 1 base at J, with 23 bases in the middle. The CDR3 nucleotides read TGCGCCAGCAGCTTGAGACGAGCACAACCCCACTCGTCGAACACTGAAGCTTTCTTT. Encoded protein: CASSLRRAQPHSSNTEAFF.

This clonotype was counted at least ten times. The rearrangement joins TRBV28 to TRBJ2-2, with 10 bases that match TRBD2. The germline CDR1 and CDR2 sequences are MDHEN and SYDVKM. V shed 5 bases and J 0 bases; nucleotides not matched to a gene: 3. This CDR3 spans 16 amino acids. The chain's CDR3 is CASSKLAGTNTGELFF. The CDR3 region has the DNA TGTGCCAGCAGTAAACTAGCGGGGACGAACACCGGGGAGCTGTTTTTT.

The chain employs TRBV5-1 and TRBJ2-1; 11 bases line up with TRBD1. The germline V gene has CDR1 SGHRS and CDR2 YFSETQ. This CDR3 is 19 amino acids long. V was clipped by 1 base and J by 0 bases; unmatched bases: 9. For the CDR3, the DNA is TGCGCCAGCAGCTTGCGGCGGGACAGGGGGTTAAGCTCCTACAATGAGCAGTTCTTC. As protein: CASSLRRDRGLSSYNEQFF.